Listed here are 17 T cell receptor beta chains from one sample, sequenced in a study of T-cell memory formation after mild COVID-19 (dated by TCRdb to the early 2020s). Libraries came from 5' RACE. Instrument on record: Illumina NovaSeq 6000. TCRdb reprocessed the public reads (quality trimming at Q25 with fastp, clone calling with MiXCR) and kept in-frame beta chains. Rows are unified per CDR3 protein, each entry keeping the most common DNA and genes. Counted in this sample were 550,000 to 650,000 distinct CDR3 sequences; 15% to 20% of them appeared once. Together, the top ten hold 8.1% of the sample. The sample comprised PBMCs or a T cell subset sorted from them (not recorded which). The source of these receptors is an adult woman who had mild COVID-19 (a few samples of this study predate the infection). The sample titles of this study are shuffled in the database, so cell type and time point are left out; the donor was told from shared clones.

The V call is TRBV6-2 or TRBV6-3, the J call TRBJ2-2, with D possibly matching TRBD1 (6 bases). The CDR3 has 15 residues. V gave up 6 bases and J gave up 6 bases, with 17 bases separating them. CDR1 MNHEY and CDR2 SVGEGT come from the germline V gene. CDR3 in amino acids: CASSFLDRGAGELFF. In DNA, the CDR3 is TGTGCCAGCAGCTTCCTGGACAGAGGCGCCGGGGAGCTGTTTTTT.

This rearrangement joins TRBV9 to TRBJ2-1; D unclear. The CDR3 loop spans 14 amino acids. With 0 bases removed from V and 5 bases from J, the gap between germline ends came to 9 bases. Germline V gives CDR1 SGDLS, CDR2 YYNGEE. In DNA, the CDR3 is TGTGCCAGCAGCGTAGGGCCAGATAACAATGAGCAGTTCTTC. Its protein product is CASSVGPDNNEQFF.

A few counts support this clonotype. CDR3 nucleotide sequence: TGTGCCAGCAGCTTGGCGCTAGGAGGGAATGGGTCCTACGAGCAGTACTTC. This translates into CASSLALGGNGSYEQYF. This rearrangement joins TRBV5-4 to TRBJ2-7, with D possibly being TRBD2 (6 bases). Germline V gene lookup returns CDR1 SGHNT and CDR2 YYREEE (reference sequence). The CDR3 spans 17 residues. Trimming removed 0 bases from V and 1 base from J, with 17 bases in between.

V and J are TRBV6-5 and TRBJ2-2, with D perhaps TRBD1 (5 bases). Per germline, CDR1 MNHEY and CDR2 SVGAGI. V was cut by 4 bases and J by 4 bases, with 19 bases left in between. The CDR3 extends over 17 amino acids. Here the CDR3 DNA reads TGTGCCAGCAGTTTCTCTCAGGGCGTCAAACGCACCGGGGAGCTGTTTTTT. Translation gives CASSFSQGVKRTGELFF.

The chain has TRBV20-1 and TRBJ1-2, with 8 bases identical to TRBD1. Trimming cost V 6 bases and J 5 bases; bases outside gene matches: 8. The CDR3 runs to 13 residues. The germline gives CDR1 DFQATT, CDR2 SNEGSKA (reference sequence). The CDR3 DNA reads TGCAGTGCGACGGGACAGGCCTCTTATGGCTACACCTTC. Translated, it gives CSATGQASYGYTF.

The chain combines TRBV5-1 with TRBJ1-2, with 9 bases fitting TRBD1. With V trimmed by 2 bases and J by 6 bases, 14 bases remained unmatched. Germline V gives CDR1 SGHRS, CDR2 YFSETQ. CDR3 length: 17 amino acids. The CDR3 here is CASSFSGVGTGMNGYTF. The CDR3 region has the DNA TGCGCCAGCAGCTTTTCGGGGGTTGGGACAGGGATGAATGGCTACACCTTC.

This clonotype was observed at least ten times. The rearrangement uses TRBV9 and TRBJ2-2, with TRBD2 as a possible D gene (5 bases). The V gene's germline CDR1 is SGDLS and CDR2 YYNGEE. The CDR3 is 15 residues long. Trimming left V 2 bases short and J 6 bases short, with 14 bases between. The CDR3 DNA sequence: TGTGCCAGCAGCGTCCGAAGTCACGGGGCCGGGGAGCTGTTTTTT. This encodes CASSVRSHGAGELFF. The full variable domain, its missing parts supplied by reference TRBV9 and TRBJ2-2, is DSGVTQTPKHLITATGQRVTLRCSPRSGDLSVYWYQQSLDQGLQFLIQYYNGEERAKGNILERFSAQQFPDLHSELNLSSLELGDSALYFCASSVRSHGAGELFFGEGSRLTVL.

This clonotype was detected a few times. V gene TRBV12-3 or TRBV12-4 combines with J gene TRBJ2-7; TRBD1 matches at 7 bases. This CDR3 has 17 residues. J gave up 3 bases and V 5 bases, and 16 bases lay outside the gene matches. CDR3 loop: CASSPTNLRGGLYEQYF. The CDR3 DNA reads TGTGCCAGCAGTCCCACTAATCTCAGAGGGGGCCTCTACGAGCAGTACTTC.

At least ten counts were recorded for this clonotype. This chain joins TRBV4-2 and TRBJ1-2, with 8 bases identical to TRBD1. Per the germline V gene, CDR1 is LGHNA and CDR2 is YNFKEQ. The J segment lost 4 bases and the V segment lost 6 bases, leaving 10 bases of the junction unmatched. The CDR3 has 15 amino acids. CDR3 nucleotide sequence: TGTGCCAGCAGTCATCCGGGACAGGAGTCCTATGGCTACACCTTC. Its protein is CASSHPGQESYGYTF.

This clonotype was seen more than once but under ten times. J is TRBJ1-1 and V is TRBV29-1, with D possibly TRBD1 on 5 matching bases. This CDR3 has 13 amino acids. V was shortened by 6 bases and J by 0 bases, with 11 bases between the two germline ends. CDR1 and CDR2 (germline): SQVTM, ANQGSEA. DNA for the CDR3: TGCAGCGTGACGACAGTGATGAACACTGAAGCTTTCTTT. It encodes CSVTTVMNTEAFF.

This clonotype appeared once. The V call is TRBV19, the J call TRBJ1-1; D perhaps matches TRBD1 (6 bases). The V end was cut by 5 bases, the J end by 1 base, with 11 bases between. Germline V gene data show CDR1 as LNHDA and CDR2 as SQIVND (reference sequence). CDR3 size: 14 residues. The CDR3 region is CASSSDRRNTEAFF. For the CDR3, the DNA is TGTGCCAGTAGTTCCGACAGGAGGAACACTGAAGCTTTCTTT. Combining the CDR3 with reference TRBV19 and TRBJ1-1 gives the whole variable domain DGGITQSPKYLFRKEGQNVTLSCEQNLNHDAMYWYRQDPGQGLRLIYYSQIVNDFQKGDIAEGYSVSREKKESFPLTVTSAQKNPTAFYLCASSSDRRNTEAFFGQGTRLTVV.

This clonotype was seen repeatedly, ten times or more. The genes are TRBV7-8 and TRBJ2-1; D not certain. Deletions cut 0 bases from V and 4 bases from J, with 10 bases between. The germline V gene has CDR1 SGHVS and CDR2 FQNEAQ. This CDR3 has 15 residues. CDR3: CASSLAPLSYNEQFF. The CDR3 DNA reads as TGTGCCAGCAGCTTAGCGCCCCTAAGTTACAATGAGCAGTTCTTC.

This clonotype was seen only a few times. This chain connects TRBV7-6 to TRBJ2-3; tentatively, D is TRBD1 (5 bases). V lost 0 bases, J lost 0 bases, and 7 bases lay in between. Per the germline V gene, CDR1 is SGHVS and CDR2 is FNYEAQ. This CDR3 is built from 15 residues. CDR3: CASSLARESTDTQYF. CDR3 sequence (DNA): TGTGCCAGCAGCTTAGCCAGGGAAAGCACAGATACGCAGTATTTT.

This clonotype was counted a few times. This sequence joins TRBV7-9 and TRBJ2-7; D is perhaps TRBD2 (5 bases). V was pared by 1 base and J by 4 bases, with 17 bases between. Germline CDR1 SEHNR, CDR2 FQNEAQ (reference sequence). This CDR3 is built from 16 residues. The CDR3 sequence: CASSLGGSSDLYEQYF. The CDR3 nucleotides are TGTGCCAGCAGCTTAGGAGGGAGCAGTGACCTTTACGAGCAGTACTTC.

The rearrangement joins TRBV20-1 to TRBJ2-3; D is unclear. The germline V and J ends were trimmed by 5 bases and 0 bases, with 12 bases remaining between them. CDR1 DFQATT and CDR2 SNEGSKA come from the germline V gene (reference sequence). CDR3 size: 14 residues. The CDR3 sequence: CSAYRGISTDTQYF. The CDR3, as DNA: TGCAGTGCTTACCGTGGGATTAGCACAGATACGCAGTATTTT.

As regards this clonotype: Since the CDR3 does not end with the conserved phenylalanine or tryptophan, this likely comes from a read error. The chain has TRBV14 and TRBJ2-5; 10 positions match TRBD1. Trimming removed 2 bases from V and 5 bases from J; junction bases left unmatched: 8. Per the germline V gene, CDR1 is SGHDN and CDR2 is FVKESK. The CDR3 loop spans 16 amino acids. The CDR3 reads CASSQRTGGWEETQYL. The CDR3 bases are TGTGCCAGCAGCCAAAGGACAGGGGGATGGGAGGAGACCCAGTACTTA.

The chain is built from TRBV12-3 or TRBV12-4 and TRBJ2-5; TRBD1 might be the D (5 bases). The CDR3 totals 12 residues. Between the trimmed V and J ends, which lost 9 bases and 7 bases, there was a span of 15 bases. Here the CDR3 DNA reads TGTGCCAGTACTAAGGGGCGGAGGACCCAGTACTTC. It translates to CASTKGRRTQYF.